A single sample is the source of the 26 T cell receptor beta chains below, sequenced in a study of human T cells and chemical hapten exposure. Noted time point: patch test 1, 2 weeks after DPC sensitization. Described treatment: therapeutic diphenylcyclopropenone sensitization with weekly scalp DPC. Via MiXCR, TCRdb re-called the RACE reads, giving one row per CDR3 protein. The sample has 300,000 to 450,000 distinct CDR3 sequences; roughly 4.8% are singletons. Sequencing was performed on whole blood, taken in connection with sensitization to the hapten diphenylcyclopropenone (DPC). These receptors all come from a woman aged 45-65 years with alopecia areata. Some clones in this sample may be carry-over from other donors' samples.

The chain recombines TRBV30 with TRBJ2-1; D call uncertain. The germline V gene has CDR1 GTSNPN and CDR2 SVGIG (reference sequence). With 3 bases removed from V and 9 bases from J, the gap between germline ends came to 12 bases. The CDR3 has 12 residues. The CDR3 DNA reads TGTGCCTGGAGGGGTTACTCTGGTGAGCAGTTCTTC. The encoded protein is CAWRGYSGEQFF.

There are a few counts of this clonotype. The chain employs TRBV29-1 and TRBJ2-3; the D is unclear. Trimming cost V 3 bases and J 1 base, with 8 bases left between them. The CDR3 runs to 13 residues. Germline CDR1 is SQVTM and CDR2 is ANQGSEA. DNA for the CDR3: TGCAGCGTTGAGCACCTCGGCACAGATACGCAGTATTTT. Translation: CSVEHLGTDTQYF.

This clonotype occurred a few times. The V gene is TRBV6-6, the J gene TRBJ2-2; D is undetermined. Trimming cost V 2 bases and J 4 bases, with 5 bases left between them. This CDR3 region has 13 residues. CDR1 MNHNY and CDR2 SVGAGI come from the germline V gene (reference sequence). The CDR3 DNA reads as TGTGCCAGCAGTTACGGGCGCACCGGGGAGCTGTTTTTT. Its protein product is CASSYGRTGELFF.

This clonotype was picked up many times. The chain combines TRBV7-8 with TRBJ1-1; D is unclear. The V end lost 2 bases, the J end lost 4 bases, and 5 bases lay between the germline ends. The germline V gene has CDR1 SGHVS and CDR2 FQNEAQ. This CDR3 has 12 residues. CDR3 sequence (DNA): TGTGCCAGCAGCTTAATTGTCACTGAAGCTTTCTTT. Protein product: CASSLIVTEAFF.

The genes are TRBV28 and TRBJ2-7; TRBD1 matches 7 bases. The trim removed 6 bases at V and 7 bases at J, leaving 12 bases unmatched. Germline assignment: CDR1 MDHEN and CDR2 SYDVKM. CDR3 length equals 14 residues. DNA for the CDR3: TGTGCCAGCAGCCTGGAGACAGGGTTCCTTGAGCAGTACTTC. It translates to CASSLETGFLEQYF. The full variable domain, in which reference TRBV28 and TRBJ2-7 provide the parts outside the CDR3, is DVKVTQSSRYLVKRTGEKVFLECVQDMDHENMFWYRQDPGLGLRLIYFSYDVKMKEKGDIPEGYSVSREKKERFSLILESASTNQTSMYLCASSLETGFLEQYFGPGTRLTVT.

This clonotype has ten or more counts. The rearrangement links TRBV4-1 to TRBJ1-1; TRBD1 aligns across 7 bases. J lost 1 base, V lost 1 base, and 9 bases had no gene match. Germline CDR1 is MGHRA and CDR2 is YSYEKL. The CDR3 contains 17 residues. The DNA of the CDR3 is TGCGCCAGCAGCCAAGGCGGCAGGGGGTGGGCGAACACTGAAGCTTTCTTT. It yields the protein CASSQGGRGWANTEAFF.

The rearrangement links TRBV20-1 to TRBJ2-3, with a possible D match to TRBD1 (5 bases). The germline V and J ends were trimmed by 5 bases and 5 bases, with 11 bases remaining between them. Germline loops: CDR1 DFQATT, CDR2 SNEGSKA (reference sequence). The CDR3 runs 12 residues. CDR3 in DNA: TGCAGTGCTGGCACAGACAGAGATACGCAGTATTTT. It encodes CSAGTDRDTQYF.

The chain uses TRBV19 and TRBJ2-7, with 7 nucleotides matching TRBD1. In germline, CDR1 is LNHDA, CDR2 SQIVND (reference sequence). This CDR3 is built from 13 residues. V was clipped by 3 bases and J by 6 bases; unmatched bases: 5. The CDR3 region has the DNA TGTGCCAGTAGTATTTGGACAGGCCTCGAGCAGTACTTC. Amino acid sequence: CASSIWTGLEQYF.

The CDR3 bases are TGTGCCAGCAGCTTAGGCTCGTTTGAAAAACTGTTTTTT. This codes for CASSLGSFEKLFF. The chain joins TRBV7-6 to TRBJ1-4; D unresolved. This CDR3 is 13 amino acids long. Germline V gene data show CDR1 as SGHVS and CDR2 as FNYEAQ. Trimming stripped 1 base from V and 7 bases from J, with 7 bases between. Using reference TRBV7-6 and TRBJ1-4 for the parts outside the CDR3, the full variable domain is GAGVSQSPRYKVTKRGQDVALRCDPISGHVSLYWYRQALGQGPEFLTYFNYEAQQDKSGLPNDRFSAERPEGSISTLTIQRTEQRDSAMYRCASSLGSFEKLFFGSGTQLSVL.

This clonotype was counted between two and nine times. The chain combines TRBV30 with TRBJ2-7; D remains unclear. V was trimmed by 0 bases and J by 2 bases, leaving 11 bases between them. Looked up from germline, CDR1 is GTSNPN and CDR2 is SVGIG (reference sequence). The CDR3 has 14 amino acids. CDR3: CAWSVSRAAYEQYF. CDR3 in DNA: TGTGCCTGGAGTGTAAGTAGGGCCGCCTACGAGCAGTACTTC.

This chain joins TRBV18 and TRBJ2-3, with D unresolved. V was shortened by 6 bases and J by 5 bases, with 15 bases between the two germline ends. Germline loops: CDR1 KGHSH, CDR2 LQKENI. The CDR3 loop spans 14 amino acids. The CDR3, as DNA: TGTGCCAGCTCTCCTGGACCCCGCTTAGATACGCAGTATTTT. Translation: CASSPGPRLDTQYF.

This clonotype was seen at least ten times. CDR3 sequence reads: CASSPGLAGPGGDTQYF. As DNA, the CDR3 is TGTGCCAGCAGCCCGGGACTAGCGGGACCCGGAGGGGATACGCAGTATTTT. This chain connects TRBV7-7 to TRBJ2-3; TRBD2 matches at 13 bases. J lost 6 bases, V lost 5 bases, and 11 bases had no gene match. Germline V CDR1 and CDR2: SSHAT, FNYEAQ (reference sequence). CDR3 length: 17 residues.

Only a few counts were recorded for this clonotype. The chain couples TRBV29-1 to TRBJ1-2; D is possibly TRBD1 (5 bases). Germline CDR1 is SQVTM and CDR2 is ANQGSEA. Trimming stripped 2 bases from V and 2 bases from J, with 6 bases between. The CDR3 is made up of 12 amino acids. As DNA, the CDR3 is TGCAGCGTTGAAAAGGGGAACTATGGCTACACCTTC. Residues: CSVEKGNYGYTF. The variable domain in full, completed from reference TRBV29-1 and TRBJ1-2, reads SAVISQKPSRDICQRGTSLTIQCQVDSQVTMMFWYRQQPGQSLTLIATANQGSEATYESGFVIDKFPISRPNLTFSTLTVSNMSPEDSSIYLCSVEKGNYGYTFGSGTRLTVV.

This clonotype has a count of ten or more. In DNA, the CDR3 is TGTGCCAGCAGCGTAGGGGCGGTCACAGATACGCAGTATTTT. Translated: CASSVGAVTDTQYF. The chain couples TRBV9 to TRBJ2-3, with D unresolved. V was trimmed by 0 bases and J by 2 bases, leaving 7 bases between them. The germline V gene has CDR1 SGDLS and CDR2 YYNGEE. This CDR3 is 14 amino acids long.

DNA of the CDR3: TGCAGTGCTAGGGGACAGATATATAGCAATCAGCCCCAGCATTTT. Translating gives CSARGQIYSNQPQHF. The V call is TRBV20-1, the J call TRBJ1-5, with 7 nucleotides matching TRBD1. This CDR3 is built from 15 residues. Germline trimming cut 3 bases from V and 0 bases from J; bases unmatched to any gene: 5. Germline CDR1 is DFQATT and CDR2 is SNEGSKA (reference sequence).

The sample holds many counts of this clonotype. The rearrangement joins TRBV7-2 to TRBJ2-3; 11 bases line up with TRBD2. This CDR3 is built from 17 residues. V lost 4 bases to trimming and J lost 0 bases; unmatched junction nucleotides: 6. CDR1 SGHTA and CDR2 FQGNSA come from the germline V gene. The CDR3 DNA reads as TGTGCCAGCAGCTCCGGACTAGCGGGTATTAGCACAGATACGCAGTATTTT. Its protein product is CASSSGLAGISTDTQYF.

The chain combines TRBV6-1 with TRBJ1-1; D is ambiguous. Germline CDR1 is MNHNS and CDR2 is SASEGT. CDR3 size: 13 residues. V gave up 7 bases and J gave up 6 bases, with 15 bases separating them. The CDR3 DNA sequence: TGTGCCAGCATCCTAGGTCGGACGGCTGAAGCTTTCTTT. This sequence encodes CASILGRTAEAFF.

The chain recombines TRBV7-2 with TRBJ2-6; 9 bases align to TRBD1. The V gene's germline CDR1 is SGHTA and CDR2 FQGNSA. J was trimmed by 5 bases and V by 2 bases; bases with no gene match: 16. The CDR3 is 20 residues long. The CDR3 is CASSLLPGQGMGQRANVLTF. The CDR3 region has the DNA TGTGCCAGCAGCTTACTCCCGGGACAGGGAATGGGTCAAAGGGCCAACGTCCTGACTTTC. Supplemented by reference TRBV7-2 and TRBJ2-6, the full variable domain reads GAGVSQSPSNKVTEKGKDVELRCDPISGHTALYWYRQSLGQGLEFLIYFQGNSAPDKSGLPSDRFSAERTGGSVSTLTIQRTQQEDSAVYLCASSLLPGQGMGQRANVLTFGAGSRLTVL.

This clonotype showed up many times. This chain links TRBV7-9 with TRBJ2-1; D tentatively reads TRBD1 or TRBD2 (5 bases each). CDR1 is SEHNR and CDR2 is FQNEAQ in the germline V gene (reference sequence). This CDR3 contains 14 residues. V lost 5 bases and J 5 bases, leaving 13 bases between the germline ends. In DNA form, the CDR3 reads TGTGCCAGCAGCCTCCGGGACCAAAACAATGAGCAGTTCTTC. This translates into CASSLRDQNNEQFF.

The chain recombines TRBV2 with TRBJ2-7, with D hard to call. The CDR3 loop spans 11 amino acids. Germline V gene sequence: CDR1 SNHLY, CDR2 FYNNEI. V was pared by 8 bases and J by 2 bases, with 7 bases between. The CDR3: CASGDPYEQYF. For the CDR3, the DNA is TGTGCCAGCGGAGACCCCTACGAGCAGTACTTC.

The table lists this clonotype with many counts. The V gene is TRBV11-2, the J gene TRBJ2-3, with 8 bases identical to TRBD1. Per germline, CDR1 SGHAT and CDR2 FQNNGV. The CDR3 totals 17 residues. Germline trimming cut 0 bases from V and 3 bases from J; bases unmatched to any gene: 8. Written as DNA, the CDR3 is TGTGCCAGCAGCTTAGATCGGACAGGGACGGATACAGATACGCAGTATTTT. Translating it yields CASSLDRTGTDTDTQYF.

This clonotype has more than one count but fewer than ten. The rearrangement uses TRBV9 and TRBJ2-1; TRBD2 matches 10 bases. The CDR3 runs 15 residues. Germline V gives CDR1 SGDLS, CDR2 YYNGEE. V lost 4 bases, J lost 4 bases, and 5 bases stayed unmatched. The CDR3 DNA is TGTGCCAGCAGCCTGAGCGGGAGGGCTTACAATGAGCAGTTCTTC. It codes for CASSLSGRAYNEQFF. The full variable domain, in which reference TRBV9 and TRBJ2-1 provide the parts outside the CDR3, is DSGVTQTPKHLITATGQRVTLRCSPRSGDLSVYWYQQSLDQGLQFLIQYYNGEERAKGNILERFSAQQFPDLHSELNLSSLELGDSALYFCASSLSGRAYNEQFFGPGTRLTVL.

This clonotype was seen only a few times. The chain carries TRBV20-1 and TRBJ2-7; weak D call: TRBD1 (6 bases). The germline gives CDR1 DFQATT, CDR2 SNEGSKA (reference sequence). V was clipped by 3 bases and J by 4 bases, with 16 bases between them. There are 14 residues in the CDR3. CDR3 nucleotides: TGCAGTGCTAGCAACGGGACATTAGTATACGAGCAGTACTTC. Translation gives CSASNGTLVYEQYF.

This clonotype has a count of ten or more. J is TRBJ2-7 and V is TRBV28, with D possibly called TRBD1 or TRBD2 (5 bases each). Germline CDR1 MDHEN, CDR2 SYDVKM. V was shortened by 5 bases and J by 7 bases, with 24 bases between the two germline ends. The length of the CDR3 is 16 residues. The CDR3 region has the DNA TGTGCCAGCAGTACCCGCATCGGGACCAGGGTTGGGGAGCAGTACTTC. It yields the protein CASSTRIGTRVGEQYF. The full variable domain, in which reference TRBV28 and TRBJ2-7 provide the parts outside the CDR3, is DVKVTQSSRYLVKRTGEKVFLECVQDMDHENMFWYRQDPGLGLRLIYFSYDVKMKEKGDIPEGYSVSREKKERFSLILESASTNQTSMYLCASSTRIGTRVGEQYFGPGTRLTVT.

This clonotype was detected a few times. The chain's CDR3 is CASSQTSGGVLETQYF. The CDR3, as DNA: TGTGCCAGCAGCCAGACTAGCGGGGGGGTGCTGGAGACCCAGTACTTC. The chain combines TRBV12-3 or TRBV12-4 with TRBJ2-5; TRBD2 agrees at 14 bases. The V gene end was trimmed by 6 bases and the J gene end by 5 bases; junction bases not matched to a gene: 8. The CDR3 extends over 16 amino acids.

The V gene is TRBV12-3 or TRBV12-4, the J gene TRBJ1-6; TRBD1 agrees at 10 bases. This CDR3 is 17 amino acids long. The junction had 5 bases not matched to a gene; V was cut back by 6 bases and J by 0 bases. The CDR3 DNA is TGTGCCAGCAGGGGACAGGGGACCAGCTCCTATAATTCACCCCTCCACTTT. Translation gives CASRGQGTSSYNSPLHF.